These 3 T cell receptor beta chains came from one sample sequenced in a study of CD8+CD57+ T cells in acquired aplastic anemia. Genomic DNA templated the TCR beta VDJ and CDR3 profiling. TCRdb recomputed calls from the reads with MiXCR, one row per CDR3 protein. The repertoire holds 150,000 to 200,000 distinct CDR3 sequences, with around half as singletons. An expansion of CD8+CD57+ cells by flow cytometry had been shown in patients chosen for sequencing. Sequencing was carried out using sorted CD4+, CD8+, or CD8+CD57+ T cells (not recorded which) from PBMCs. The receptors come from a human donor with aplastic anemia.

This clonotype was observed a few times. V usage is TRBV12-5 and J usage is TRBJ1-3; possible D gene TRBD1, 6 bases. Germline CDR1 is LGHNT and CDR2 is FRNRAP. V lost 1 base to trimming and J lost 0 bases, with 13 bases between them. The CDR3 is 17 amino acids. The CDR3 region is CASGLGTGSDSGNTIYF. The CDR3 DNA is TGTGCTAGTGGTTTGGGCACAGGGTCAGACTCTGGAAACACCATATATTTT.

The chain recombines TRBV2 with TRBJ2-7; the match to TRBD1 covers 8 bases. This CDR3 has 13 residues. J gave up 5 bases and V 7 bases, and 7 bases lay outside the gene matches. CDR1 and CDR2 from the germline V gene are SNHLY and FYNNEI. CDR3 amino acids: CASIQDRGNEQYF. CDR3 coding DNA: TGTGCCAGCATACAAGACAGGGGTAACGAGCAGTACTTC.

The chain links TRBV30 to TRBJ1-2; D gene unclear. Germline CDR1 is GTSNPN and CDR2 is SVGIG (reference sequence). V shed 7 bases and J shed 4 bases, with 13 bases lying between them. The CDR3 consists of 12 residues. CDR3 sequence: CAFPPGPYGYTF. CDR3 coding DNA: TGTGCCTTCCCACCAGGTCCCTATGGCTACACCTTC. The whole variable domain, filled in from reference TRBV30 and TRBJ1-2, reads SQTIHQWPATLVQPVGSPLSLECTVEGTSNPNLYWYRQAAGRGLQLLFYSVGIGQISSEVPQNLSASRPQDRQFILSSKKLLLSDSGFYLCAFPPGPYGYTFGSGTRLTVV.